This TCR beta chain is from a study of blood T cells in healthy people across ages. This clonotype was counted at least ten times. Germline V gene data show CDR1 as DFQATT and CDR2 as SNEGSKA (reference sequence). This CDR3 comprises 14 residues. The V end was cut by 3 bases, the J end by 4 bases, with 15 bases between. Sample-barcoded 5' priming and a J-beta primer mix drove a second PCR of roughly 6 to 12 cycles. MiXCR, applied by TCRdb to the 5' RACE reads, yields one record per CDR3 protein. The sample lists 800,000 to 950,000 distinct CDR3 sequences; approximately 32% were seen once. This sample was also put to use in a study of T cells of mothers and their children.

This rearrangement joins TRBV20-1 to TRBJ1-2; the D is unclear. The material sequenced was blood. The sequence was obtained from a woman between 35 and 50 years old in good health. The CDR3 loop reads CSASEGSKRYGYTF. CDR3 bases: TGCAGTGCTAGTGAAGGGAGCAAACGCTATGGCTACACCTTC.